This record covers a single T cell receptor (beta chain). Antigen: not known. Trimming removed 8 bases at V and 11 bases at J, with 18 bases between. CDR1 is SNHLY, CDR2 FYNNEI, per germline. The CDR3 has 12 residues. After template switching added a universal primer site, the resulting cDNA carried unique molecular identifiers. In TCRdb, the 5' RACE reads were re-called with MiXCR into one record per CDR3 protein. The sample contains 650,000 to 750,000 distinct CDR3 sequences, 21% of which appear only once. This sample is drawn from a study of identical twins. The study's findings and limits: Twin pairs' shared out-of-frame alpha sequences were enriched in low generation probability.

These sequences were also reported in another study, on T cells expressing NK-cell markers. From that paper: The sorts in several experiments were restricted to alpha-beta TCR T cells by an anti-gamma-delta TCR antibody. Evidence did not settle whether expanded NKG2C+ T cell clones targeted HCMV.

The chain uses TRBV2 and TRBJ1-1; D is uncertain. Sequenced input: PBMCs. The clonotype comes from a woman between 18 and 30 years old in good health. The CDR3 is CASGPSEGRAFF. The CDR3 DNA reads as TGTGCCAGCGGCCCCTCTGAAGGGCGGGCTTTCTTT. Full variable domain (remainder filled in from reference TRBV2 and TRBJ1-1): EPEVTQTPSHQVTQMGQEVILRCVPISNHLYFYWYRQILGQKVEFLVSFYNNEISEKSEIFDDQFSVERPDGSNFTLKIRSTKLEDSAMYFCASGPSEGRAFFGQGTRLTVV.